This TCR beta chain was captured in a study of identical twins. The CDR3 loop spans 14 amino acids. Trimming removed 8 bases at V and 3 bases at J, with 17 bases between. From germline, CDR1 is MNHNS and CDR2 SASEGT. Template switching, a step in the protocol, added a universal primer site, and cDNA carried unique molecular identifiers. TCRdb reprocessed the 5' RACE reads via MiXCR and lists one record per CDR3 protein. The data hold about 660,000 distinct CDR3 sequences, with more than 6.5% observed a single time. Healthy Caucasians provided all donations. This same sample was also part of a study on yellow fever vaccine responses in identical twins.

The chain links TRBV6-1 to TRBJ2-7, with unresolved D. The sequenced sample was PBMCs. The sequence came from a woman between 18 and 29 years old in good health. CDR3 nucleotides: TGTGCCAGCCGAAGGACGGTAAATGTCTACGAGCAGTACTTC. This codes for CASRRTVNVYEQYF.